The 26 T cell receptor beta chains below were found in one sample sequenced in a study of OX40 agonist ivuxolimab in advanced cancers. Clones were sequenced by immunoSEQ multiplex PCR, and TCRdb holds only the in-frame ones, with some missing. The sample comprises roughly 100,000 clones, around 90% of which are singletons, and roughly 0.8% rests with the top ten. This sample comprised CD4+ or CD8+ T cells sorted from blood, obtained in a trial of the OX40 agonist ivuxolimab. All receptors come from an adult with an advanced solid tumor such as melanoma, head and neck, liver or kidney cancer.

The chain employs TRBV5-1 and TRBJ2-2, with 7 bases identical to TRBD1. CDR3 length equals 15 residues. Trimming took 2 bases from V and 6 from J; bases not matched to a gene: 7. Germline-derived CDR1 and CDR2 are SGHRS and YFSETQ. The CDR3 DNA reads as TGCGCCAGCAGCTTCCTAACGGGACAGCCCGGGGAGCTGTTTTTT. Translation gives CASSFLTGQPGELFF.

The gene calls are TRBV19 and TRBJ1-1; D gene uncertain. V lost 0 bases to trimming and J lost 5 bases, with 10 bases between them. The CDR3 is made up of 14 amino acids. Germline V CDR1 and CDR2: LNHDA, SQIVND (reference sequence). CDR3 residues: CASSIEIGWTEAFF. CDR3 sequence (DNA): TGTGCCAGTAGTATAGAAATCGGGTGGACTGAAGCTTTCTTT.

V and J are TRBV11-2 and TRBJ2-5; no reliable D call. The CDR3 is made up of 13 amino acids. The V end was cut by 5 bases, the J end by 2 bases, with 9 bases between. Germline V CDR1 and CDR2: SGHAT, FQNNGV. The CDR3 region is CASSDGPQETQYF. CDR3 DNA sequence: TGTGCCAGCAGCGACGGCCCACAAGAGACCCAGTACTTC.

The chain recombines TRBV7-2 with TRBJ1-3; D not certain. Germline values: CDR1 SGHTA, CDR2 FQGNSA. V dropped 5 bases and J dropped 0 bases, with 8 bases sitting between them. CDR3 length: 14 residues. The CDR3 nucleotides are TGTGCCAGCAGCCCCGCCGGCTCTGGAAACACCATATATTTT. Translation: CASSPAGSGNTIYF.

J is TRBJ2-4 and V is TRBV4-3; tentatively, D is TRBD2 (5 bases). The V gene lost 0 bases and the J gene lost 4 bases, with 7 bases spanning the gap. The CDR3 is made up of 14 amino acids. Germline values: CDR1 LGHNA, CDR2 YSLEER. The CDR3 DNA reads as TGCGCCAGCAGCCAAGAACGGGAAAAAAACATTCAGTACTTC. Translation: CASSQEREKNIQYF.

This clone showed up just a few times. The chain carries TRBV5-1 and TRBJ2-7; D not certain. The CDR3 spans 12 residues. The ends were cut back, 4 bases at V and 4 bases at J, with 9 bases in the middle. Germline V gene sequence: CDR1 SGHRS, CDR2 YFSETQ. The CDR3 nucleotides are TGCGCCAGCAGCCCTGGAAGTTACGAGCAGTACTTC. Amino acid sequence: CASSPGSYEQYF.

The V call is TRBV11-2, the J call TRBJ2-7; tentatively, D is TRBD1 (5 bases). V lost 5 bases to trimming and J lost 0 bases, with 17 bases between them. CDR1 SGHAT and CDR2 FQNNGV come from the germline V gene. CDR3 size: 16 residues. This CDR3 is CASSRPDRPSSYEQYF. The CDR3 DNA follows: TGTGCCAGCAGCCGCCCCGACAGACCCAGCTCCTACGAGCAGTACTTC.

V is TRBV19 and J is TRBJ2-7; D not resolved. CDR3 length equals 14 residues. Germline CDR1 LNHDA, CDR2 SQIVND (reference sequence). The V and J ends lost 3 bases and 5 bases respectively, with 14 bases between them. The chain's CDR3 is CASSIGGPSHEQYF. In nucleotides, the CDR3 is TGTGCCAGTAGTATCGGTGGCCCAAGCCACGAGCAGTACTTC.

The V and J genes are TRBV28 and TRBJ1-2, with D possibly matching TRBD1 (5 bases). The CDR3 runs to 13 residues. The V end lost 4 bases, the J end lost 6 bases, and 12 bases lay between the germline ends. CDR1 MDHEN and CDR2 SYDVKM come from the germline V gene. The CDR3 DNA follows: TGTGCCAGCAGTTCATCGGGGGGTCATGGCTACACCTTC. Translated: CASSSSGGHGYTF.

The CDR3 reads CASSRRDRANYGYTF. The CDR3 coding sequence is TGTGCCAGCAGCCGCCGGGACCGAGCTAACTATGGCTACACCTTC. The chain couples TRBV11-2 to TRBJ1-2; D is possibly TRBD1 (5 bases). CDR3 length: 15 residues. Trimming pared 5 bases from V and 0 bases from J, leaving 13 bases between. CDR1 is SGHAT and CDR2 is FQNNGV in the germline V gene.

The chain joins TRBV19 to TRBJ1-5; TRBD1 matches at 7 bases. The CDR3 sequence is 13 residues long. Per the germline V gene, CDR1 is LNHDA and CDR2 is SQIVND (reference sequence). After removal of 5 bases from V and 6 bases from J, the junction contained 4 bases not matched to a gene. The CDR3 DNA sequence: TGTGCCAGTAGTGGGGCAGGGGGTCAGCCCCAGCATTTT. This codes for CASSGAGGQPQHF.

This chain joins TRBV7-9 and TRBJ1-4; weak D call: TRBD1 (6 bases). Per germline, CDR1 SEHNR and CDR2 FQNEAQ (reference sequence). Trimming stripped 6 bases from V and 11 bases from J, with 10 bases between. This CDR3 region has 11 residues. CDR3 nucleotides: TGTGCCAGCAGTCCAGGGGTGAAACTGTTTTTT. Residues: CASSPGVKLFF.

The genes are TRBV5-5 and TRBJ1-3; D gene uncertain. The CDR3 has 15 residues. Looked up from germline, CDR1 is SGHKS and CDR2 is YYEKEE (reference sequence). V was shortened by 1 base and J by 6 bases, with 14 bases between the two germline ends. The CDR3: CASSLMPPLENTIYF. CDR3 bases: TGTGCCAGCAGCTTGATGCCCCCCCTTGAAAACACCATATATTTT.

CDR3: CAWSPSPGGLGTDTQYF. The CDR3 DNA reads as TGTGCCTGGAGTCCCTCTCCGGGGGGGCTGGGCACAGATACGCAGTATTTT. The rearrangement links TRBV30 to TRBJ2-3, with 8 bases identical to TRBD2. The germline V gene encodes CDR1 GTSNPN and CDR2 SVGIG (reference sequence). V lost 2 bases and J lost 1; bases outside the gene matches: 11. The CDR3 is 17 amino acids.

The V call is TRBV28, the J call TRBJ2-3, with D possibly called TRBD1 or TRBD2 (5 bases each). Trimming left V 6 bases short and J 0 bases short, with 16 bases between. This CDR3 comprises 16 residues. Germline V lookup: CDR1 MDHEN, CDR2 SYDVKM. The CDR3 region has the DNA TGTGCCAGCAGCCCGCCGGGGCCATTTAGCACAGATACGCAGTATTTT. Translation: CASSPPGPFSTDTQYF.

The CDR3 reads CASSPGPGGSNTIYF. CDR3 DNA: TGTGCCAGCAGCCCCGGTCCGGGCGGATCGAACACCATATATTTT. This chain joins TRBV7-2 and TRBJ1-3, with D uncertain. The CDR3 totals 15 residues. Germline CDR1 SGHTA, CDR2 FQGNSA. Trimming took off 5 bases at V and 7 bases at J, with 18 bases between the two ends.

The V gene is TRBV7-9, the J gene TRBJ1-1; D is possibly TRBD1 (5 bases). This CDR3 is built from 16 residues. CDR1 is SEHNR and CDR2 is FQNEAQ in the germline V gene (reference sequence). Trimming pared 5 bases from V and 0 bases from J, leaving 16 bases between. The CDR3 DNA reads TGTGCCAGCAGCCCCCGAGAAGGGGTAATGAACACTGAAGCTTTCTTT. It yields the protein CASSPREGVMNTEAFF.

The V call is TRBV7-6, the J call TRBJ2-2, with 9 bases fitting TRBD1. The CDR3 is made up of 15 amino acids. Trimming at V came to 5 bases and at J to 5 bases, leaving 6 bases not matched to a gene. Germline V gene sequence: CDR1 SGHVS, CDR2 FNYEAQ. Here the CDR3 reads CASSVGQGITGELFF. CDR3 in DNA: TGTGCCAGCAGCGTGGGACAGGGCATTACCGGGGAGCTGTTTTTT.

V and J are TRBV11-2 and TRBJ2-2; D gene unclear. This CDR3 has 13 residues. Trimming removed 1 base from V and 6 bases from J, with 6 bases in between. Germline V CDR1 and CDR2: SGHAT, FQNNGV. CDR3 sequence (DNA): TGTGCCAGCAGCTTAGCCCAAGCCGGGGAGCTGTTTTTT. This translates into CASSLAQAGELFF.

The genes are TRBV19 and TRBJ1-5; D may be TRBD1 (6 bases). The V gene's germline CDR1 is LNHDA and CDR2 SQIVND (reference sequence). Deletions cut 7 bases from V and 9 bases from J, with 10 bases between. This CDR3 contains 11 residues. The CDR3 here is CASTSTGPQHF. In DNA, the CDR3 is TGTGCCAGTACCTCGACAGGGCCCCAGCATTTT. Full variable domain (remainder filled in from reference TRBV19 and TRBJ1-5): DGGITQSPKYLFRKEGQNVTLSCEQNLNHDAMYWYRQDPGQGLRLIYYSQIVNDFQKGDIAEGYSVSREKKESFPLTVTSAQKNPTAFYLCASTSTGPQHFGDGTRLSIL.

V gene TRBV15 combines with J gene TRBJ2-3; 7 bases map to TRBD2. Germline V CDR1 and CDR2: LNHNV, YYDKDF (reference sequence). The ends lost 1 base at V and 4 bases at J; junction bases unmatched: 8. The CDR3 loop spans 16 amino acids. CDR3 sequence: CATSRGLAARADTQYF. The CDR3 coding sequence is TGTGCCACCAGCAGAGGCCTAGCGGCCCGAGCAGATACGCAGTATTTT.

This chain uses TRBV2 with TRBJ2-1; TRBD1 or TRBD2 may be the D gene (6 bases each). CDR3 length equals 11 residues. CDR1 is SNHLY and CDR2 is FYNNEI in the germline V gene. The V and J ends lost 11 bases and 9 bases respectively, with 14 bases between them. CDR3 sequence reads: CASQGGSEQFF. The CDR3 DNA sequence: TGTGCCTCCCAAGGGGGGAGTGAGCAGTTCTTC.

This chain uses TRBV7-2 with TRBJ2-5; tentatively, D is TRBD2 (5 bases). V was trimmed by 5 bases and J by 5 bases, leaving 15 bases between them. The length of the CDR3 is 14 residues. CDR1 is SGHTA and CDR2 is FQGNSA in the germline V gene. Here the CDR3 reads CASSRGPTEETQYF. The DNA for the CDR3 is TGTGCCAGCAGCCGCGGGCCCACCGAGGAGACCCAGTACTTC. Full variable domain (outside the CDR3, taken from reference TRBV7-2 and TRBJ2-5): GAGVSQSPSNKVTEKGKDVELRCDPISGHTALYWYRQSLGQGLEFLIYFQGNSAPDKSGLPSDRFSAERTGGSVSTLTIQRTQQEDSAVYLCASSRGPTEETQYFGPGTRLLVL.

The V and J genes are TRBV7-2 and TRBJ2-1; D uncertain. Trimming left V 1 base short and J 10 bases short, with 8 bases between. The CDR3 is made up of 12 amino acids. The V gene's germline CDR1 is SGHTA and CDR2 FQGNSA. CDR3 DNA: TGTGCCAGCAGCTTAGTACCGTGGGAGCAGTTCTTC. It is translated as CASSLVPWEQFF.

J is TRBJ1-5 and V is TRBV27; D is unresolved. V gave up 3 bases and J gave up 4 bases, with 7 bases separating them. The CDR3 is 13 residues long. Germline CDR1 and CDR2: MNHEY and SMNVEV (reference sequence). Written as DNA, the CDR3 is TGTGCCAGCAGTTTCGCCCGAAATCAGCCCCAGCATTTT. Protein product: CASSFARNQPQHF.

This clone appeared a single time. The chain recombines TRBV7-2 with TRBJ2-7; TRBD1 might be the D (5 bases). The CDR3 runs 13 residues. The germline V gene encodes CDR1 SGHTA and CDR2 FQGNSA. V was pared by 3 bases and J by 7 bases, with 13 bases between. CDR3 nucleotide sequence: TGTGCCAGCAGCTTGTATAAAGGGGCAGAGCAGTACTTC. It translates to CASSLYKGAEQYF. Full variable domain (rest looked up from reference TRBV7-2 and TRBJ2-7): GAGVSQSPSNKVTEKGKDVELRCDPISGHTALYWYRQSLGQGLEFLIYFQGNSAPDKSGLPSDRFSAERTGGSVSTLTIQRTQQEDSAVYLCASSLYKGAEQYFGPGTRLTVT.